This is a list of T cell receptor beta chains from one sample in a study of T cells in tuberculosis. The repertoire was sequenced with immunoSEQ multiplex PCR; TCRdb's copy has only in-frame clones and lacks some. Of roughly 41,000 clones in the sample, about 94% were seen once. The sequenced material came from PBMCs. Receptor source: a donor aged 5-35 years with latent tuberculosis or without tuberculosis infection. Some clones in this sample may be carry-over from other donors' samples. Each CDR3 is given with its conserved first and last residue. The order of the fields is D gene, clone size, V gene, J gene, CDR3 protein, CDR3 DNA. D genes are given only for firm matches. The size entry is marked missing in some rows and otherwise reads once, few, many or a size class.

d_gene: .
abundance: .
v_gene: TRBV5-4
j_gene: TRBJ2-5
CDR3aa: CASSPSPGPQETQYF
CDR3nt: TGTGCCAGCAGCCCCTCCCCTGGCCCCCAAGAGACCCAGTACTTC

d_gene: TRBD1
abundance: .
v_gene: TRBV19
j_gene: TRBJ2-6
CDR3aa: CASSGGQGTYSLWANVLTF
CDR3nt: TGTGCCAGTAGTGGGGGACAGGGGACCTATTCTCTCTGGGCCAACGTCCTGACTTTC

d_gene: TRBD1
abundance: few
v_gene: TRBV11-1
j_gene: TRBJ1-1
CDR3aa: CASSFSGGRDTEAFF
CDR3nt: TGTGCCAGCAGCTTTTCAGGGGGCCGGGACACTGAAGCTTTCTTT

d_gene: TRBD1
abundance: .
v_gene: TRBV19
j_gene: TRBJ1-4
CDR3aa: CASSAYRGTNEKLFF
CDR3nt: TGTGCCAGTAGTGCCTACAGGGGAACTAATGAAAAACTGTTTTTT

d_gene: .
abundance: .
v_gene: TRBV11-2
j_gene: TRBJ2-6
CDR3aa: CASSLDGPGANVLTF
CDR3nt: TGTGCCAGCAGCCTCGATGGGCCTGGGGCCAACGTCCTGACTTTC

d_gene: .
abundance: .
v_gene: TRBV7-2
j_gene: TRBJ1-5
CDR3aa: CASSLAYTGGYNQPQHF
CDR3nt: TGTGCCAGCAGCTTAGCATACACGGGGGGTTACAATCAGCCCCAGCATTTT

d_gene: TRBD1
abundance: .
v_gene: TRBV11-2
j_gene: TRBJ2-2
CDR3aa: CASSLTGGNTGELFF
CDR3nt: TGTGCCAGCAGCTTGACAGGGGGAAACACCGGGGAGCTGTTTTTT

d_gene: .
abundance: .
v_gene: TRBV4-3
j_gene: TRBJ1-3
CDR3aa: CASSHSMARSGNTIYF
CDR3nt: TGCGCCAGCAGCCATTCAATGGCGCGGTCTGGAAACACCATATATTTT

d_gene: .
abundance: .
v_gene: TRBV5-1
j_gene: TRBJ1-2
CDR3aa: CASSLSNYGYTF
CDR3nt: TGCGCCAGCAGCTTAAGCAACTATGGCTACACCTTC

d_gene: TRBD1
abundance: once
v_gene: TRBV15
j_gene: TRBJ2-6
CDR3aa: CATSRARGQGGLSGANVLTF
CDR3nt: TGTGCCACCAGCAGAGCAAGGGGACAGGGGGGCCTCTCTGGGGCCAACGTCCTGACTTTC

d_gene: .
abundance: .
v_gene: TRBV11-2
j_gene: TRBJ2-7
CDR3aa: CASSLDLVSYEQYF
CDR3nt: TGTGCCAGCAGCTTAGATTTAGTAAGCTACGAGCAGTACTTC

d_gene: .
abundance: .
v_gene: TRBV27
j_gene: TRBJ2-3
CDR3aa: CATSRPSSTDTQYF
CDR3nt: TGTGCCACTTCTAGGCCCAGCAGCACAGATACGCAGTATTTT

d_gene: .
abundance: .
v_gene: TRBV5-4
j_gene: TRBJ1-5
CDR3aa: CASTQTATNQPQHF
CDR3nt: TGTGCCAGCACTCAGACAGCGACCAATCAGCCCCAGCATTTT

d_gene: .
abundance: .
v_gene: TRBV10-3
j_gene: TRBJ1-1
CDR3aa: CAISASTVRQNTEAFF
CDR3nt: TGTGCCATCAGTGCGTCTACGGTCAGGCAGAACACTGAAGCTTTCTTT

d_gene: TRBD1
abundance: few
v_gene: TRBV6-4
j_gene: TRBJ1-4
CDR3aa: CASSPGTGSEKLFF
CDR3nt: TGTGCCAGCAGTCCCGGGACAGGGAGTGAAAAACTGTTTTTT

d_gene: TRBD1
abundance: .
v_gene: TRBV5-4
j_gene: TRBJ1-2
CDR3aa: CASSLALGQGPYGYTF
CDR3nt: TGTGCCAGCAGCTTGGCCTTAGGACAGGGGCCCTATGGCTACACCTTC